The 22 T cell receptor beta chains presented below share a single source sample, sequenced in a study of regulatory T cells in long-lasting Graves disease. Described time point: persistent/refractory GD, antithyroid drugs over 5 years with positive TRAb. From RNA extracted from PBMCs, the TCR library was made. The TCR beta library used iRepertoire HTBI primers with Arm-PCR amplification of CDR3. TCRdb re-called the multiplex PCR reads with MiXCR, one entry per CDR3 protein. The sample includes around 450,000 distinct CDR3 sequences, 20% to 25% of them seen just once. The sequenced sample was peripheral blood mononuclear cells (PBMCs), obtained when the disease was refractory, from a patient treated with antithyroid drugs. The receptor set was obtained from a female donor with Graves disease.

This clonotype was found a few times. The chain uses TRBV11-2 and TRBJ2-5, with 7 bases aligning to TRBD1. Germline CDR1 is SGHAT and CDR2 is FQNNGV. Trimming cost V 4 bases and J 2 bases; bases outside gene matches: 7. CDR3 length equals 15 residues. In DNA, the CDR3 is TGTGCCAGCAGCTCAACCTCAGGGGGTCAAGAGACCCAGTACTTC. This gives the protein CASSSTSGGQETQYF.

The gene calls are TRBV24-1 and TRBJ1-2; 8 positions agree with TRBD1. CDR1 and CDR2 from the germline V gene are KGHDR and SFDVKD. The V and J ends lost 9 bases and 6 bases, in that order; junction bases with no gene match: 8. The CDR3 runs to 13 residues. The DNA for the CDR3 is TGTGCCACCGAATCAGGGGGCGGCGATGGCTACACCTTC. The encoded protein is CATESGGGDGYTF.

This chain links TRBV20-1 with TRBJ1-1, with a weak D call TRBD1 (5 bases). CDR3 size: 16 residues. Germline V CDR1 and CDR2: DFQATT, SNEGSKA (reference sequence). V lost 5 bases and J 2 bases, leaving 21 bases between the germline ends. In DNA form, the CDR3 reads TGCAGTGCTGGTCGTGGGGGAACCTACTCCAACACTGAAGCTTTCTTT. This translates into CSAGRGGTYSNTEAFF.

This clonotype was found a few times. V is TRBV7-2 and J is TRBJ2-7, with D tentatively TRBD1 or TRBD2 (5 bases each). Trimming shortened V by 1 base and J by 2 bases, and 18 bases separated the two germline ends. The CDR3 is made up of 17 amino acids. CDR1 is SGHTA and CDR2 is FQGNSA in the germline V gene. This CDR3 reads CASSLDHYGTEPYEQYF. CDR3 coding DNA: TGTGCCAGCAGCTTAGACCACTACGGGACCGAACCCTACGAGCAGTACTTC. Together with reference TRBV7-2 and TRBJ2-7, the CDR3 gives the full variable domain: GAGVSQSPSNKVTEKGKDVELRCDPISGHTALYWYRQSLGQGLEFLIYFQGNSAPDKSGLPSDRFSAERTGGSVSTLTIQRTQQEDSAVYLCASSLDHYGTEPYEQYFGPGTRLTVT.

The rearrangement links TRBV7-2 to TRBJ1-2; D is unresolved. The length of the CDR3 is 14 residues. With 3 bases removed from V and 8 bases from J, the gap between germline ends came to 16 bases. Germline V gives CDR1 SGHTA, CDR2 FQGNSA. The CDR3 loop reads CASSFGFPLGGYTF. In nucleotides, the CDR3 is TGTGCCAGCAGCTTTGGGTTCCCTCTCGGCGGCTACACCTTC.

The chain couples TRBV9 to TRBJ1-1; D may be TRBD1 (6 bases). Trimming removed 0 bases at V and 1 base at J, with 10 bases between. The CDR3 length is 15 residues. Germline V gene sequence: CDR1 SGDLS, CDR2 YYNGEE. CDR3 bases: TGTGCCAGCAGCGTAGGTGGGACATCGAACACTGAAGCTTTCTTT. It is translated as CASSVGGTSNTEAFF.

This clonotype was seen a handful of times. The V gene is TRBV28, the J gene TRBJ2-7; tentative D call: TRBD1 (6 bases). Trimming pared 6 bases from V and 4 bases from J, leaving 16 bases between. The CDR3 is made up of 14 amino acids. Looked up from germline, CDR1 is MDHEN and CDR2 is SYDVKM. Here the CDR3 reads CASSPGSRGYEQYF. Written as DNA, the CDR3 is TGTGCCAGCAGCCCCGGGTCCAGGGGATACGAGCAGTACTTC.

This clonotype was counted at least ten times. The genes are TRBV19 and TRBJ2-5; 9 bases are shared with TRBD1. The CDR3 is 17 amino acids. The germline gives CDR1 LNHDA, CDR2 SQIVND (reference sequence). V shed 5 bases and J 4 bases; nucleotides not matched to a gene: 14. The CDR3 nucleotides read TGTGCCAGTAGTGGAATAACCGGGACAGGGTCAGGAGAGACCCAGTACTTC. It is translated as CASSGITGTGSGETQYF.

This chain uses TRBV19 with TRBJ2-7, with D tentatively TRBD1 (6 bases). CDR3 size: 15 residues. Per germline, CDR1 LNHDA and CDR2 SQIVND (reference sequence). The V gene lost 5 bases and the J gene lost 3 bases, with 17 bases spanning the gap. The CDR3 DNA follows: TGTGCCAGTAGTTTCGAACAGGGCCCTGGCTACGAGCAGTACTTC. It translates to CASSFEQGPGYEQYF.

CDR3 DNA sequence: TGTGCCAGCAGCCAAGATCGTGAGGGACTCTACGAGCAGTACTTC. Protein: CASSQDREGLYEQYF. The J gene is TRBJ2-7, the V gene TRBV3-1; tentatively, D is TRBD2 (6 bases). CDR3 size: 15 residues. With 0 bases removed from V and 3 bases from J, the gap between germline ends came to 12 bases. Germline V gene lookup returns CDR1 LGHDT and CDR2 YNNKEL (reference sequence).

As to this clonotype: This sequence may be a read error, since a much larger clone differs from it by one base. This chain connects TRBV6-2 or TRBV6-3 to TRBJ1-3; D remains unclear. CDR3 length: 12 residues. Looked up from germline, CDR1 is MNHEY and CDR2 is SVGEGT. The V end was cut by 6 bases, the J end by 2 bases, with 5 bases between. The chain's CDR3 is CASRGTGNTIYF. The DNA for the CDR3 is TGTGCCAGCAGGGGGACTGGAAACACCATATATTTT.

This clonotype was counted at least ten times. CDR3 coding DNA: TGTGCCAGCAGTTTCTCCGGACTCTCCTACGAGCAGTACTTC. As protein: CASSFSGLSYEQYF. The V gene is TRBV28, the J gene TRBJ2-7; D may be TRBD2 (5 bases). This CDR3 comprises 14 residues. The V end was cut by 3 bases, the J end by 0 bases, with 9 bases between. Germline CDR1 MDHEN, CDR2 SYDVKM. Full variable domain (outside the CDR3, taken from reference TRBV28 and TRBJ2-7): DVKVTQSSRYLVKRTGEKVFLECVQDMDHENMFWYRQDPGLGLRLIYFSYDVKMKEKGDIPEGYSVSREKKERFSLILESASTNQTSMYLCASSFSGLSYEQYFGPGTRLTVT.

This clonotype was detected many times. The chain has TRBV12-3 or TRBV12-4 and TRBJ1-6, with 7 bases aligning to TRBD1. After removal of 5 bases from V and 7 bases from J, the junction contained 5 bases not matched to a gene. CDR3 length: 14 residues. CDR3 in DNA: TGTGCCAGCAGTCTCGGGACAGCAAATTCACCCCTCCACTTT. It yields the protein CASSLGTANSPLHF.

This clonotype showed up just a few times. CDR3 DNA: TGTGCCAGCAGCTTAATTGCGGGGGGCATGGGGAACACTGAAGCTTTCTTT. It encodes CASSLIAGGMGNTEAFF. The chain employs TRBV7-8 and TRBJ1-1, with D possibly matching TRBD1 (6 bases). Germline V lookup: CDR1 SGHVS, CDR2 FQNEAQ. This CDR3 is built from 17 residues. Between the trimmed V and J ends, which lost 2 bases and 1 base, there was a span of 17 bases. The full variable domain, its missing parts supplied by reference TRBV7-8 and TRBJ1-1, is GAGVSQSPRYKVAKRGQDVALRCDPISGHVSLFWYQQALGQGPEFLTYFQNEAQLDKSGLPSDRFFAERPEGSVSTLKIQRTQQEDSAVYLCASSLIAGGMGNTEAFFGQGTRLTVV.

Note on this clonotype: The junction departs from germline at one end; a sequencing error may be responsible. This chain connects TRBV27 to TRBJ2-3; D is possibly TRBD1 (6 bases). The CDR3 has 14 residues. CDR1 and CDR2 from the germline V gene are MNHEY and SMNVEV (reference sequence). The CDR3 sequence is CASSMAQGTATQYF. CDR3 DNA: TGTGCCAGCAGTATGGCACAGGGCACAGCTACGCAGTATTTT.

To note about this clonotype: A read error is possible here, since a much larger clone lies one base away. The chain links TRBV27 to TRBJ2-7; 11 bases agree with TRBD1. In germline, CDR1 is MNHEY, CDR2 SMNVEV (reference sequence). CDR3 length: 14 residues. The CDR3 DNA reads TGTGCCAGCAGTTCCCCATCGGACAGGGGGCAGCAGCACTTC. This translates into CASSSPSDRGQQHF.

This clonotype was seen a handful of times. The genes are TRBV19 and TRBJ1-2, with 9 bases lining up with TRBD1. This CDR3 spans 14 amino acids. In germline, CDR1 is LNHDA, CDR2 SQIVND (reference sequence). The trim removed 6 bases at V and 6 bases at J, leaving 8 bases unmatched. CDR3 nucleotides: TGTGCCAGTAGCCGACAGGGGGTGAGCCATGGCTACACCTTC. Translating it yields CASSRQGVSHGYTF.

On this clonotype: One base away lies a much larger clone, so this may be a sequencing read error. No conserved phenylalanine or tryptophan ends this CDR3, so it is likely a read error. This chain uses TRBV2 with TRBJ1-5; TRBD1 aligns across 10 bases. V shed 6 bases, J shed 5 bases, and the junction held 1 base outside the gene matches. Germline loops: CDR1 SNHLY, CDR2 FYNNEI. CDR3 length: 13 residues. The CDR3 DNA reads as TGTGCCAGCAGCGGGACAGGGGATCAGCCCCAGCATTCT. As protein: CASSGTGDQPQHS.

The V gene is TRBV6-2 or TRBV6-3, the J gene TRBJ2-7; D not certain. The CDR3 has 17 residues. Germline-derived CDR1 and CDR2 are MNHEY and SVGEGT. The V end was cut by 0 bases, the J end by 3 bases, with 18 bases between. CDR3 residues: CASSYSNCAPTDYEQYF. The CDR3 region has the DNA TGTGCCAGCAGTTACTCGAATTGCGCCCCGACCGACTACGAGCAGTACTTC.

This clonotype came up many times. V is TRBV12-3 or TRBV12-4 and J is TRBJ1-5, with unresolved D. CDR3 length: 13 residues. V was cut by 6 bases and J by 5 bases, with 11 bases left in between. This CDR3 is CASRIGGYQPQHF. CDR3 nucleotides: TGTGCCAGCAGAATAGGCGGGTATCAGCCCCAGCATTTT.

This clonotype was recorded at least ten times. V and J are TRBV6-9 and TRBJ1-1; D gene uncertain. The V end lost 3 bases, the J end lost 4 bases, and 15 bases lay between the germline ends. CDR1 MNHGY and CDR2 SVAAGI come from the germline V gene. CDR3 length equals 15 residues. In DNA form, the CDR3 reads TGTGCCAGCAGTTACAGTGGAGGGTCCGGCACTGAAGCTTTCTTT. The encoded protein is CASSYSGGSGTEAFF.

Turning to this clonotype: A much larger clone differs by one base, so this may be a read error. Because it lacks the conserved phenylalanine or tryptophan at the end, this CDR3 is likely a read error. CDR3 sequence reads: CASSQDRFGYTS. CDR3 nucleotide sequence: TGTGCCAGCAGCCAAGATCGATTCGGCTACACCTCC. This rearrangement joins TRBV3-1 to TRBJ1-2; D gene ambiguous. Germline V gene sequence: CDR1 LGHDT, CDR2 YNNKEL (reference sequence). V was pared by 0 bases and J by 8 bases, with 7 bases between. The length of the CDR3 is 12 residues.